This TCR beta chain comes out of a study of low-dose radiotherapy and immunotherapy resistance in tumors. Across the whole study: Treatment consisted of nivolumab 240 mg every two weeks and ipilimumab 1 mg/kg every six weeks, given intravenously to patients. Dosing of intravenous cyclophosphamide at 200 mg/m2 occurred every two weeks and took place one day prior to radiation and immunotherapy.

Sample time point: before trial treatment. In the RACIN dose-escalation trial, donors got nivolumab plus ipilimumab with aspirin, cyclophosphamide and radiotherapy. Covering alpha and beta chains, TRAV- and TRBV-specific primers were used for the first-strand cDNA. An approximately 19-cycle PCR with a constant-region primer and V-primer adapter amplified TCRs. TCRdb ran MiXCR on the reads and lists one entry per CDR3 protein. The table lists approximately 90,000 distinct CDR3 sequences, 15% to 20% of them singletons. The CDR3 runs 13 residues. Trimming took 6 bases from V and 4 from J, leaving 11 bases between them. Germline assignment: CDR1 LNHDA and CDR2 SQIVND (reference sequence).

Here the sequenced sample was PBMCs, taken before treatment. The clonotype was recovered from a male donor with prostate cancer. The V gene is TRBV19, the J gene TRBJ2-3; D is unclear. CDR3 sequence reads: CASSDEIADTQYF. CDR3 nucleotide sequence: TGTGCCAGTAGCGACGAGATAGCAGATACGCAGTATTTT. Full variable domain (outside the CDR3, taken from reference TRBV19 and TRBJ2-3): DGGITQSPKYLFRKEGQNVTLSCEQNLNHDAMYWYRQDPGQGLRLIYYSQIVNDFQKGDIAEGYSVSREKKESFPLTVTSAQKNPTAFYLCASSDEIADTQYFGPGTRLTVL.